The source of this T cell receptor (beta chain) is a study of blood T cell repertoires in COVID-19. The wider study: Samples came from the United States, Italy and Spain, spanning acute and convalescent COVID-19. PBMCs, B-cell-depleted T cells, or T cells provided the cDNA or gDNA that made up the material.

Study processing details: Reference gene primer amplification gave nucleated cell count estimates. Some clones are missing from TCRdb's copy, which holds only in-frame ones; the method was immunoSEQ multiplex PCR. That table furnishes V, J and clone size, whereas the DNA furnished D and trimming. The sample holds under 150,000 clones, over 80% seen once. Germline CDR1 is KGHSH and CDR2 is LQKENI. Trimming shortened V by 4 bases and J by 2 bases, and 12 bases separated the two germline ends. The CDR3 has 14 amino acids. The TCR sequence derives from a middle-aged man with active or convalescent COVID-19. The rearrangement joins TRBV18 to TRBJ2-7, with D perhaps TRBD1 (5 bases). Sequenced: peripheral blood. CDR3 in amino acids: CASSQGAGTYEQYF. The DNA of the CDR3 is TGTGCCAGCTCACAGGGTGCAGGGACCTACGAGCAGTACTTC.